This T cell receptor (beta chain) was profiled in a study of Graves' ophthalmopathy and Graves' hyperthyroidism. This clonotype has ten or more counts. Amplified TCR beta CDR3 regions were obtained using RNA transcripts as template. The library came from an HTBI-primed first-round RT-PCR and a second-round multiplex PCR. TCRdb fed the multiplex PCR reads into MiXCR, producing one record per CDR3 protein. The data contain 300,000 to 500,000 distinct CDR3 sequences, approximately 15% of them seen just once; the ten biggest clones take up about 7%. The V end was cut by 0 bases, the J end by 7 bases, with 10 bases between. Germline CDR1 is MNHEY and CDR2 is SVGAGI. The CDR3 contains 15 residues.

The sample consisted of peripheral blood. The chain employs TRBV6-5 and TRBJ1-6; D gene ambiguous. The sequence came from a woman aged 18-29 years with stable Graves' hyperthyroidism. The CDR3 nucleotides read TGTGCCAGCAGTTACTCGCGGGAGGGCAATTCACCCCTCCACTTT. Amino acid sequence: CASSYSREGNSPLHF.